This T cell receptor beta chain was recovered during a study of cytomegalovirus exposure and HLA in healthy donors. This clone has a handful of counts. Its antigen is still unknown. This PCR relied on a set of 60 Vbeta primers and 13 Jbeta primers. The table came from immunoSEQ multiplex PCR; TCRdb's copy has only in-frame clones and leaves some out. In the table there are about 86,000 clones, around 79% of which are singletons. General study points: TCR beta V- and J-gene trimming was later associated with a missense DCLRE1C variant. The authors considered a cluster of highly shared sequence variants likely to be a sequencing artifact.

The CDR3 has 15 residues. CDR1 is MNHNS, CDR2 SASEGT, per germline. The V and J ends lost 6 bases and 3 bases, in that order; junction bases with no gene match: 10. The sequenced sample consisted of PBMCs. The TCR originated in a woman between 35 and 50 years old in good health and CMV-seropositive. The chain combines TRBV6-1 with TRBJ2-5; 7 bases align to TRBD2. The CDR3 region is CASSIGGVYEETQYF. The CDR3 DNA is TGTGCCAGCAGCATTGGGGGGGTCTACGAAGAGACCCAGTACTTC.